What follows describes a single T cell receptor beta chain. Its antigen is unidentified. The data were obtained in a study of blood T cells in healthy people across ages. General observations from the study: Diversity figures derived from one million T cells were judged to underestimate the true value. What prevented conclusive comparison of naive and antigen-experienced cells was that PBMCs were unsorted.

They isolated at least 6 million PBMCs from each sample. Germline assignment: CDR1 SEHNR and CDR2 FQNEAQ (reference sequence). The V and J ends lost 5 bases and 3 bases respectively, with 14 bases between them. This CDR3 comprises 15 residues. Next came a second PCR, run for roughly 6 to 11 cycles, which used a sample-barcoded 5' primer along with a J-beta primer mix. TCRdb fed the 5' RACE reads into MiXCR, producing one record per CDR3 protein. In the table there are approximately 730,000 distinct CDR3 sequences, 53% of which are singletons. The sample taken for sequencing was blood. The J gene is TRBJ2-1, the V gene TRBV7-9; D might be TRBD1 or TRBD2, each matching 5 bases. The origin of this receptor is an elderly man in good health. The DNA of the CDR3 is TGTGCCAGCAGCCTTCCGAGGGGAATCTACAATGAGCAGTTCTTC. It specifies CASSLPRGIYNEQFF.